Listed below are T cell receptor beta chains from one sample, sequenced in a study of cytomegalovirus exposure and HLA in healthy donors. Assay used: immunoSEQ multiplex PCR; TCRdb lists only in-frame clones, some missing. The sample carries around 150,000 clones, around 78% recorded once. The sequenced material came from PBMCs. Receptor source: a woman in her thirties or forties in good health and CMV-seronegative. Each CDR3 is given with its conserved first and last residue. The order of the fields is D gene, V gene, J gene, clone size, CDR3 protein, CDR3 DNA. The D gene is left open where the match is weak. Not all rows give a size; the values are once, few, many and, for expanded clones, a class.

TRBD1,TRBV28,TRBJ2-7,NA,CASSPPPGQSVPGAHYF,TGTGCCAGCAGTCCCCCCCCGGGACAGTCCGTGCCCGGGGCCCATTACTTC
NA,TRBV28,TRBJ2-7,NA,CASSLQVFRNEQYF,TGTGCCAGCAGTTTGCAGGTGTTTAGGAACGAGCAGTACTTC
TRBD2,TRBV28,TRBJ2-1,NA,CASSRRTSGRGNNEQFF,TGTGCCAGCAGCCGACGGACTAGCGGGAGAGGAAACAATGAGCAGTTCTTC
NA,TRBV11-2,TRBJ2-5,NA,CASSPSLKRSGETQYF,TGTGCCAGCAGCCCTAGCTTGAAGCGAAGTGGAGAGACCCAGTACTTC
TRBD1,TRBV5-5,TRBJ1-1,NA,CASSPEPDREAFF,TGTGCCAGCAGCCCTGAACCGGACAGGGAAGCTTTCTTT
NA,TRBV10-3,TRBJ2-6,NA,CAINAGASGANVLTF,TGTGCCATCAATGCAGGCGCCTCTGGGGCCAACGTCCTGACTTTC
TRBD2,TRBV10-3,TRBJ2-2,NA,CAISGGASGTPNTGELFF,TGTGCCATCAGTGGGGGGGCTAGCGGGACCCCGAACACCGGGGAGCTGTTTTTT
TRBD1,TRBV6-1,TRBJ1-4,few,CASRLQGAGEKLFF,TGTGCCAGCAGACTTCAGGGGGCGGGTGAAAAACTGTTTTTT
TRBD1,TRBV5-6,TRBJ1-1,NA,CASSYGPSTGEDEAFF,TGTGCCAGCAGCTATGGTCCCTCAACAGGGGAGGATGAAGCTTTCTTT
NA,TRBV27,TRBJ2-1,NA,CATSQGYEQFF,TGTGCCACCTCCCAGGGGTATGAGCAGTTCTTC
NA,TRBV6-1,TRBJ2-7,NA,CASSSKEQYF,TGTGCCAGCAGTTCTAAGGAGCAGTACTTC
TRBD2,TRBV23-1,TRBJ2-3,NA,CASIIAGGPLITDTQYF,TGCGCCAGCATTATAGCGGGGGGGCCACTTATCACAGATACGCAGTATTTT
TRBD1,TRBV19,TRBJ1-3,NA,CASRPAGTAFSGNTIYF,TGTGCCAGTAGGCCCGCCGGGACAGCCTTCTCTGGAAACACCATATATTTT
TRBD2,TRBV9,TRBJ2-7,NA,CASSVGTSGTYYEQYF,TGTGCCAGCAGCGTTGGGACTAGCGGGACCTACTACGAGCAGTACTTC
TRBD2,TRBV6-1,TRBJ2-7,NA,CASSESTSGTYEQYF,TGTGCCAGCAGTGAAAGTACTAGCGGGACCTACGAGCAGTACTTC
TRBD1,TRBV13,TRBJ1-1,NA,CASSPQGGIGSEAFF,TGTGCCAGCAGCCCCCAGGGGGGAATCGGTTCTGAAGCTTTCTTT
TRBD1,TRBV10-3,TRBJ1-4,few,CAISEGRGEKLFF,TGTGCCATCAGTGAAGGCAGGGGGGAAAAACTGTTTTTT
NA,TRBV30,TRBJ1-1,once,CAWSTGRDTEAFF,TGTGCCTGGAGTACGGGCAGGGACACTGAAGCTTTCTTT
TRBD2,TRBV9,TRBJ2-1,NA,CASSEMPAGVPNEQFF,TGTGCCAGCAGCGAGATGCCAGCGGGAGTTCCCAATGAGCAGTTCTTC
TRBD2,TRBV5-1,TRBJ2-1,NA,CASSVQLADTYNEQFF,TGCGCCAGCAGCGTTCAACTAGCGGATACCTACAATGAGCAGTTCTTC